The text below deals with one TCR beta chain. The assay was immunoSEQ multiplex PCR, and TCRdb's table has in-frame clones only and misses some. Here the sample spans around 56,000 clones, 88% being singletons. Germline V gene sequence: CDR1 SNHLY, CDR2 FYNNEI. With 8 bases removed from V and 10 bases from J, the gap between germline ends came to 15 bases. CDR3 size: 12 residues. The data derive from a study of OX40 agonist ivuxolimab in advanced cancers. The sequence derives from an adult with an advanced solid tumor such as melanoma, head and neck, liver or kidney cancer. Sequencing was performed on CD4+ or CD8+ T cells sorted from blood, taken in a trial of the OX40 agonist ivuxolimab. This chain connects TRBV2 to TRBJ2-1; D not certain. The CDR3, as DNA: TGTGCCAGCTCCCAGTTCCTCCAAGAGCAGTTCTTC. Protein product: CASSQFLQEQFF.